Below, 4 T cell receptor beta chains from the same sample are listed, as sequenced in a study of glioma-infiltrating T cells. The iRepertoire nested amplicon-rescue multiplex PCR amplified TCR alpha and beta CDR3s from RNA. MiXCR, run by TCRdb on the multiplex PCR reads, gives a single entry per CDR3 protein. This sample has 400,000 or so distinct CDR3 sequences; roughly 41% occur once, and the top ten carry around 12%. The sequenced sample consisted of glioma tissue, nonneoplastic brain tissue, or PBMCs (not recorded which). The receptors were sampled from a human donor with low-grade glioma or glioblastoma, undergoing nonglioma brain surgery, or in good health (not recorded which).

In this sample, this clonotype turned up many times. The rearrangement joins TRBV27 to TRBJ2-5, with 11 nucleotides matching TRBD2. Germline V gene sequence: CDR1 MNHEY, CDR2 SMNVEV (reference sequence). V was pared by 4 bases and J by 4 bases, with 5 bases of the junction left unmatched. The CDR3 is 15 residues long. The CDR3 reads CASSSLLAGAETQYF. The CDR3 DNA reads TGTGCCAGCAGTTCCCTACTAGCGGGAGCAGAGACCCAGTACTTC.

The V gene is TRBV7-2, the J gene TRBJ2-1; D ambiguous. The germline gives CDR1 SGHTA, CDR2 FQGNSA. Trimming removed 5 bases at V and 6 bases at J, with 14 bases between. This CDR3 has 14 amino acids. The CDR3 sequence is CASSQGFLINEQFF. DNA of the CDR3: TGTGCCAGCAGCCAAGGTTTCCTTATCAATGAGCAGTTCTTC.

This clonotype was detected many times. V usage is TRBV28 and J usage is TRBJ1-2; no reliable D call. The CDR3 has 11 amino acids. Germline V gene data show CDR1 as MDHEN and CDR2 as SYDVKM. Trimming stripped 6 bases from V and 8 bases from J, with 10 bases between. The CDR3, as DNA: TGTGCCAGCAGAACGGACCCAGGCTACACCTTC. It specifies CASRTDPGYTF.

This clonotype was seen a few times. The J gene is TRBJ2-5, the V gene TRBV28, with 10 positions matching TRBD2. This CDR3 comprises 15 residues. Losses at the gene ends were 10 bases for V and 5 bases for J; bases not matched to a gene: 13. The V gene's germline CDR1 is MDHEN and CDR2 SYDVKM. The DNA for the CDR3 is TGTGCCACGTGGGACCAGCGGGAGGGCCGTGAGACCCAGTACTTC. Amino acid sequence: CATWDQREGRETQYF.